This entry lists 25 T cell receptor beta chains sequenced from one sample in a study of blood T cell repertoires in COVID-19. Repertoires were generated with immunoSEQ multiplex PCR, while TCRdb's copy carries only in-frame clones and drops some. The sample comprises about 140,000 clones, almost 85% of which are singletons, and 4.5% to 5.5% rests with the top ten. Source material: PBMCs or T cells enriched from blood (not recorded which). These receptors were collected from a man aged 35 to 55 with acute COVID-19.

DNA of the CDR3: TGTGCCAGCAGTCCTCGGAGCGAGGAGCAGTTCTTC. It specifies CASSPRSEEQFF. The V and J genes are TRBV6-5 and TRBJ2-1; no clear D gene. The germline V gene encodes CDR1 MNHEY and CDR2 SVGAGI. The CDR3 runs 12 residues. Deletions cut 5 bases from V and 10 bases from J, with 12 bases between.

The chain is built from TRBV24-1 and TRBJ2-1; TRBD1 matches at 11 bases. CDR3 length: 18 amino acids. V lost 5 bases, J lost 5 bases, and 13 bases stayed unmatched. Germline V CDR1 and CDR2: KGHDR, SFDVKD. The CDR3 nucleotides read TGTGCCACCAGTGTGGGAGCGGGCCGGGACAGGGGGAACAATGAGCAGTTCTTC. It codes for CATSVGAGRDRGNNEQFF.

This clone was seen a few times. This chain's CDR3 is CASSRSGPMADTQYF. The CDR3 DNA reads TGTGCCAGCAGCCGGAGCGGTCCTATGGCAGATACGCAGTATTTT. V is TRBV3-1 (or the pseudogene TRBV3-2) and J is TRBJ2-3, with D perhaps TRBD2 (5 bases). V lost 4 bases and J 4 bases, leaving 15 bases between the germline ends. The CDR3 totals 15 residues. Germline CDR1 reads LGHDT; CDR2 reads YNNKEL (reference sequence).

The rearrangement links TRBV19 to TRBJ2-6; 8 bases line up with TRBD1. The CDR3 is 16 amino acids. From germline, CDR1 is LNHDA and CDR2 SQIVND (reference sequence). J lost 4 bases, V lost 5 bases, and 7 bases had no gene match. The CDR3 reads CASSFNRGTGANVLTF. Here the CDR3 DNA reads TGTGCCAGTAGTTTCAACAGGGGGACGGGGGCCAACGTCCTGACTTTC.

The rearrangement uses TRBV2 and TRBJ1-1; 8 bases match TRBD1. V dropped 6 bases and J dropped 1; count of bases not matched to a gene: 7. This CDR3 has 15 residues. The germline V gene has CDR1 SNHLY and CDR2 FYNNEI. As DNA, the CDR3 is TGTGCCAGCAGAGACACAGGGGGGGGGAACACTGAAGCTTTCTTT. Translating it yields CASRDTGGGNTEAFF.

This rearrangement joins TRBV19 to TRBJ2-3, with a possible D match to TRBD1 (5 bases). The CDR3 extends over 12 amino acids. V lost 4 bases, J lost 6 bases, and 8 bases lay in between. Germline V gene sequence: CDR1 LNHDA, CDR2 SQIVND (reference sequence). CDR3 sequence: CASSTSGDTQYF. In nucleotides, the CDR3 is TGTGCCAGTAGTACCTCAGGGGATACGCAGTATTTT. Complete variable domain (other parts from reference TRBV19 and TRBJ2-3): DGGITQSPKYLFRKEGQNVTLSCEQNLNHDAMYWYRQDPGQGLRLIYYSQIVNDFQKGDIAEGYSVSREKKESFPLTVTSAQKNPTAFYLCASSTSGDTQYFGPGTRLTVL.

The chain carries TRBV2 and TRBJ2-3; 8 bases are shared with TRBD2. The CDR3 runs to 16 residues. V lost 7 bases, J lost 11 bases, and 20 bases stayed unmatched. CDR1 is SNHLY, CDR2 FYNNEI, per germline. The chain's CDR3 is CASNPLATGGLFEQYF. The CDR3, as DNA: TGTGCCAGCAATCCCCTCGCTACGGGGGGGCTGTTTGAGCAGTATTTT.

The rearrangement uses TRBV4-3 and TRBJ1-6; D not certain. In germline, CDR1 is LGHNA, CDR2 YSLEER. Trimming removed 5 bases at V and 8 bases at J, with 13 bases between. The CDR3 sequence is 14 residues long. The CDR3 DNA sequence: TGCGCCAGCAGCTCCCTAACGGGTGATTCACCCCTCCACTTT. Translated, it gives CASSSLTGDSPLHF.

This clone was seen only once. The DNA is left out, because the CDR3 cannot be placed on it with certainty; the CDR3 is given as TCRdb lists it. The chain recombines TRBV27 with TRBJ2-1; the D segment call TRBD2 is taken from the table without a DNA check. Per germline, CDR1 MNHEY and CDR2 SMNVEV (reference sequence). The CDR3 is 14 amino acids long, termini counted. The CDR3 loop is CASSSSRDYNEQFF.

This clone showed up just a few times. The rearrangement links TRBV28 to TRBJ2-7; 13 bases line up with TRBD2. Germline V gene sequence: CDR1 MDHEN, CDR2 SYDVKM. This CDR3 is 18 amino acids long. The J segment lost 3 bases and the V segment lost 6 bases, leaving 14 bases of the junction unmatched. CDR3 sequence reads: CASRPTGWTSGSIYEQYF. CDR3 in DNA: TGTGCCAGCAGGCCCACGGGATGGACTAGCGGGAGTATCTACGAGCAGTACTTC.

This clone came up a few times. The rearrangement links TRBV19 to TRBJ1-4; 7 nucleotides line up with TRBD1. The CDR3 has 16 amino acids. Trimming removed 3 bases from V and 5 bases from J; junction bases left unmatched: 9. Germline V gene data show CDR1 as LNHDA and CDR2 as SQIVND (reference sequence). CDR3 loop: CASSIRVTGRNEKLFF. The CDR3 DNA reads as TGTGCCAGTAGTATTAGAGTGACAGGGCGAAATGAAAAACTGTTTTTT.

The V call is TRBV2, the J call TRBJ2-7, with D tentatively TRBD1 (5 bases). V lost 1 base, J lost 3 bases, and 16 bases lay in between. This CDR3 contains 16 residues. From germline, CDR1 is SNHLY and CDR2 FYNNEI. Here the CDR3 DNA reads TGTGCCAGCAGTGAAGGGGGCAGGGATGGTTTCTACGAGCAGTACTTC. The encoded protein is CASSEGGRDGFYEQYF.

The V gene is TRBV3-1 (or the pseudogene TRBV3-2), the J gene TRBJ1-6; no definite D call. Germline-derived CDR1 and CDR2 are LGHDT and YNNKEL (reference sequence). The length of the CDR3 is 17 residues. V dropped 4 bases and J dropped 0 bases, with 13 bases sitting between them. The CDR3 nucleotides are TGTGCCAGCAGCCCCGGGTTTCTAAGCTCCTATAATTCACCCCTCCACTTT. It codes for CASSPGFLSSYNSPLHF.

The rearrangement joins TRBV7-9 to TRBJ2-7; 14 bases agree with TRBD2. CDR1 and CDR2 (germline): SEHNR, FQNEAQ (reference sequence). The CDR3 consists of 18 residues. With V trimmed by 5 bases and J by 2 bases, 11 bases remained unmatched. This chain's CDR3 is CASSRGTSGGYEAYEQYF. CDR3 coding DNA: TGTGCCAGCAGCCGGGGGACTAGCGGGGGCTACGAGGCCTACGAGCAGTACTTC.

The chain uses TRBV6-5 and TRBJ2-7; D call uncertain. CDR1 is MNHEY, CDR2 SVGAGI, per germline. CDR3 length: 12 residues. Between the trimmed V and J ends, which lost 7 bases and 5 bases, there was a span of 12 bases. DNA of the CDR3: TGTGCCAGCACTCCGACCCGGGACGAGCAGTACTTC. Amino acid sequence: CASTPTRDEQYF.

This clone was observed a single time. The chain is built from TRBV4-2 and TRBJ2-3; 15 bases line up with TRBD2. V was pared by 1 base and J by 0 bases, with 5 bases of the junction left unmatched. This CDR3 has 19 residues. Germline lookup yields CDR1 LGHNA and CDR2 YNFKEQ. The CDR3 nucleotides are TGTGCCAGCAGCCAAGGAGGACTAGCGGGGGGGCTAAGCACAGATACGCAGTATTTT. Translated: CASSQGGLAGGLSTDTQYF.

The rearrangement links TRBV3-1 (or the pseudogene TRBV3-2) to TRBJ1-5, with 9 bases aligning to TRBD1. J lost 6 bases, V lost 1 base, and 10 bases had no gene match. The CDR3 length is 17 residues. Per the germline V gene, CDR1 is LGHDT and CDR2 is YNNKEL (reference sequence). CDR3 sequence (DNA): TGTGCCAGCAGCCAAGGTCCACCTGGGACAGGGAGTCAGCCCCAGCATTTT. Its translation is CASSQGPPGTGSQPQHF.

This chain uses TRBV5-6 with TRBJ1-2; 10 bases align to TRBD1. The CDR3 sequence is 15 residues long. J was trimmed by 0 bases and V by 3 bases; bases with no gene match: 2. The germline V gene has CDR1 SGHDT and CDR2 YYEEEE. The DNA of the CDR3 is TGTGCCAGCAGCTCAGGACAGGGGGCTAACTATGGCTACACCTTC. It specifies CASSSGQGANYGYTF.

This clone was picked up a small number of times. V gene TRBV29-1 combines with J gene TRBJ1-1; 10 bases are a match to TRBD1. Germline CDR1 and CDR2: SQVTM and ANQGSEA. This CDR3 is 13 amino acids long. The V segment lost 7 bases and the J segment 6 bases; nucleotides outside the gene matches: 8. CDR3: CSAVGQGVAEAFF. The CDR3 DNA reads TGCAGCGCCGTAGGACAGGGGGTCGCTGAAGCTTTCTTT.

V is TRBV7-2 and J is TRBJ2-7, with 13 bases matching TRBD2. The CDR3 has 16 amino acids. V shed 5 bases, J shed 6 bases, and the junction held 10 bases outside the gene matches. The V gene's germline CDR1 is SGHTA and CDR2 FQGNSA. Here the CDR3 DNA reads TGTGCCAGCAGCCTCACTAGCGGGAGGGCCCAGGGCGAGCAGTACTTC. It yields the protein CASSLTSGRAQGEQYF.

The chain links TRBV29-1 to TRBJ1-3; D is possibly TRBD1 (5 bases). V was trimmed by 3 bases and J by 4 bases, leaving 13 bases between them. The CDR3 sequence is 14 residues long. Germline CDR1 and CDR2: SQVTM and ANQGSEA. This CDR3 reads CSVDSPGNGNTIYF. The CDR3 nucleotides read TGCAGCGTTGACTCACCAGGGAACGGAAACACCATATATTTT.

V and J are TRBV2 and TRBJ2-5; 10 bases are a match to TRBD2. CDR1 SNHLY and CDR2 FYNNEI come from the germline V gene. The V and J ends lost 8 bases and 4 bases, in that order; junction bases with no gene match: 4. This CDR3 is 13 amino acids long. The CDR3 sequence is CASRRLAGETQYF. The DNA of the CDR3 is TGTGCCAGCCGTCGACTAGCGGGAGAGACCCAGTACTTC.

The chain recombines TRBV5-1 with TRBJ1-1; D might be TRBD1 (6 bases). CDR3 length equals 14 residues. Germline V gene data show CDR1 as SGHRS and CDR2 as YFSETQ. Trimming took 4 bases from V and 0 from J, leaving 10 bases between them. CDR3 residues: CASSIDRLNTEAFF. CDR3 nucleotide sequence: TGCGCCAGCAGCATAGACAGGCTGAACACTGAAGCTTTCTTT.

The chain joins TRBV7-8 to TRBJ1-6; D is perhaps TRBD1 (5 bases). Germline lookup yields CDR1 SGHVS and CDR2 FQNEAQ. The CDR3 is 16 residues long. Trimming took 3 bases from V and 8 from J, leaving 17 bases between them. The CDR3 bases are TGTGCCAGCAGCTTTAGTCCGGACAAGCTGGATTCACCCCTCCACTTT. Protein sequence: CASSFSPDKLDSPLHF.

The table lists this clone with a count of one. The chain uses TRBV15 and TRBJ1-5, with D unresolved. Trimming shortened V by 5 bases and J by 1 base, and 6 bases separated the two germline ends. Germline V lookup: CDR1 LNHNV, CDR2 YYDKDF (reference sequence). This CDR3 has 13 residues. CDR3 in amino acids: CATSEHSNQPQHF. The CDR3 DNA sequence: TGTGCCACCAGCGAACACAGCAATCAGCCCCAGCATTTT.